This TCR beta chain was obtained from a study of blood T cell repertoires in COVID-19. Looking at the study overall: Nucleic acid was either cDNA or gDNA, and it came from T cells, B-cell-depleted T cells, or PBMCs.

Data came from immunoSEQ multiplex PCR; TCRdb stores just in-frame clones and leaves some out. The data hold almost 65,000 clones, with 88% observed a single time. The CDR3 totals 13 residues. Germline CDR1 reads SGHNT; CDR2 reads YENEEA. V shed 6 bases and J 4 bases; nucleotides not matched to a gene: 4. The sequencing input was peripheral blood. V usage is TRBV11-3 and J usage is TRBJ2-7; TRBD1 agrees at 9 bases. The sequence came from an older woman with COVID-19, enrolled during active disease. The DNA of the CDR3 is TGTGCCAGCAGGGGACAGGGAACATACGAGCAGTACTTC. Protein sequence: CASRGQGTYEQYF. Variable domain in full (rest from reference TRBV11-3 and TRBJ2-7): EAGVVQSPRYKIIEKKQPVAFWCNPISGHNTLYWYLQNLGQGPELLIRYENEEAVDDSQLPKDRFSAERLKGVDSTLKIQPAELGDSAVYLCASRGQGTYEQYFGPGTRLTVT.